This T cell receptor (beta chain) stems from a study of T cell responses to AZD1222 COVID-19 vaccine. Whole-study results and caveats: The donor group comprised mostly white British people and more females; the analysis possibly underestimated clonal diversity.

This clone was observed once. The target antigen is unknown. The protocol was immunoSEQ multiplex PCR, while the TCRdb copy is restricted to in-frame clones and leaves out a portion. The table lists some 100,000 clones, 80% to 90% of them singletons, with more than 2% in the top ten. The sequence derives from an adult who received the AZD1222 COVID-19 vaccine. The input for sequencing was peripheral blood, taken 28 days after the second AZD1222 dose.

The CDR3 bases are TGTGCCAGCACCGAAACCTACAGGGGAGGGTATGGCTACACCTTC. Translation gives CASTETYRGGYGYTF. The chain is built from TRBV6-5 and TRBJ1-2, with TRBD1 matching over 7 bases. With 7 bases clipped from V and 5 bases from J, the junction kept 13 bases outside the gene matches. The CDR3 spans 15 residues. Germline CDR1 MNHEY, CDR2 SVGAGI.